In this sample, the clone carrying this TCR beta chain turned up a few times. What it binds is not known. TCRB transcripts that were expressed got sequenced, as all of the isolated RNA had been reverse transcribed. Measured with immunoSEQ multiplex PCR; TCRdb has only the in-frame clones, and not every one. The sample has approximately 260,000 clones; about 24% are singletons. The data were obtained in a study of beta chain features in type 1 diabetes. Study-level information: Investigators examined roughly 99,000,000 sorted cells across all samples.

Findings of the study overall: When Type 1 diabetes patients were examined, their TCRB CDR3s proved moderately but significantly shorter in all four CD4+ subsets.

Germline V gene sequence: CDR1 SGHRS, CDR2 YFSETQ. Trimming cost V 4 bases and J 6 bases, with 8 bases left between them. This CDR3 has 12 residues. The chain is built from TRBV5-1 and TRBJ2-1, with D maybe TRBD1 (5 bases). Sequencing was performed on naive CD4+ T cells from blood. The sequence derives from a woman aged 25 to 45 with type 1 diabetes. As DNA, the CDR3 is TGCGCCAGCAGCGCAGGGTCCAATGAGCAGTTCTTC. Encoded protein: CASSAGSNEQFF.